This TCR beta chain emerged from a study of spatial heterogeneity in lung cancer. About the study: Detection consistently captured more beta-chain sequences than alpha-chain sequences.

The CDR3 runs to 13 residues. CDR1 is DFQATT, CDR2 SNEGSKA, per germline (reference sequence). The V end lost 1 base, the J end lost 0 bases, and 5 bases lay between the germline ends. A single record per CDR3 protein comes from TCRdb applying MiXCR to the 5' RACE reads. The sample lists roughly 39,000 distinct CDR3 sequences, 6.5% to 8.5% occurring once. This clonotype was counted many times. Time point described: sample taken at primary tumor resection. In each case, whole RNA from tumor, nontumor lung or frozen PBMC was sequenced unsorted. The donor group consisted of roughly 70 patients who had untreated, early-stage non-small cell lung cancer.

The sequenced sample was PBMCs, obtained at surgery. This receptor was identified in a female donor with early-stage non-small cell lung cancer. This sequence joins TRBV20-1 and TRBJ2-3; no definite D call. The chain's CDR3 is CSARAASTDTQYF. The CDR3 DNA reads TGCAGTGCTAGAGCTGCAAGCACAGATACGCAGTATTTT.